These 8 T cell receptor beta chains originate from one sample sequenced in a study of molecular identifiers for immune sequencing clone quantification. One entry per CDR3 protein results from TCRdb running MiXCR on the PCR reads. The sample holds tens of thousands of distinct CDR3 sequences, about a sixth seen once. What was sequenced was naive CD8+ T cells from blood, with Jurkat cell RNA spiked in. The sample's subset: FACS-sorted CD8+CD4-CCR7+CD45RA+ naive T cells. The receptor source for this set is a human donor in good health. Some libraries in this study had Jurkat cell RNA spiked in.

This clonotype has more than one count but fewer than ten. The chain carries TRBV5-6 and TRBJ2-1; no clear D. The V gene lost 4 bases and the J gene lost 8 bases, with 10 bases spanning the gap. The V gene's germline CDR1 is SGHDT and CDR2 YYEEEE. The CDR3 is made up of 12 amino acids. The CDR3 nucleotides are TGTGCCAGCAGCCCTTCCGTCTATGAGCAGTTCTTC. This encodes CASSPSVYEQFF.

This clonotype was counted at least ten times. The rearrangement joins TRBV18 to TRBJ2-3; no definite D call. V was trimmed by 0 bases and J by 4 bases, leaving 14 bases between them. The CDR3 has 16 residues. Germline lookup yields CDR1 KGHSH and CDR2 LQKENI. The CDR3 DNA reads TGTGCCAGCTCACCACCGGAAATATTCCCACCAGATACGCAGTATTTT. Amino acid sequence: CASSPPEIFPPDTQYF. The full variable domain, with the rest looked up from reference TRBV18 and TRBJ2-3, is NAGVMQNPRHLVRRRGQEARLRCSPMKGHSHVYWYRQLPEEGLKFMVYLQKENIIDESGMPKERFSAEFPKEGPSILRIQQVVRGDSAAYFCASSPPEIFPPDTQYFGPGTRLTVL.

CDR3 coding DNA: TGTGCCAGCACCTTTCGGGACAGGGCCTACGAGCAGTACTTC. Translated, it gives CASTFRDRAYEQYF. This chain links TRBV28 with TRBJ2-7, with 9 positions matching TRBD1. This CDR3 is built from 14 residues. CDR1 MDHEN and CDR2 SYDVKM come from the germline V gene. The junction had 6 bases not matched to a gene; V was cut back by 7 bases and J by 2 bases.

This clonotype was counted many times. The CDR3 nucleotides read TGTGCCAGCAGCTTTGAGGAGGATGGTTACAATGAGCAGTTCTTC. Translating it yields CASSFEEDGYNEQFF. The rearrangement links TRBV13 to TRBJ2-1; D possibly corresponds to TRBD2 (5 bases). The CDR3 loop spans 15 amino acids. Trimming stripped 3 bases from V and 4 bases from J, with 13 bases between. Germline V gene data show CDR1 as PRHDT and CDR2 as FYEKMQ (reference sequence).

This clonotype was seen repeatedly, ten times or more. V and J are TRBV30 and TRBJ2-1, with D possibly matching TRBD1 (5 bases). The V and J ends lost 3 bases and 4 bases respectively, with 10 bases between them. Germline V gives CDR1 GTSNPN, CDR2 SVGIG (reference sequence). The CDR3 totals 13 residues. CDR3 sequence: CAWSRTPYNEQFF. CDR3 sequence (DNA): TGTGCCTGGAGCCGGACACCTTACAATGAGCAGTTCTTC.

This clonotype counts as medium-sized. The chain uses TRBV7-2 and TRBJ2-3; no clear D. Germline V lookup: CDR1 SGHTA, CDR2 FQGNSA. There are 16 residues in the CDR3. Trimming shortened V by 5 bases and J by 0 bases, and 15 bases separated the two germline ends. The CDR3 nucleotides read TGTGCCAGCAGCCCCGTTTGGGGATATAGCACAGATACGCAGTATTTT. Translating it yields CASSPVWGYSTDTQYF.

This clonotype was seen at least ten times. J is TRBJ2-3 and V is TRBV6-1; D may be TRBD2 (5 bases). Trimming cost V 5 bases and J 2 bases, with 26 bases left between them. The CDR3 sequence is 19 residues long. Germline V gene data show CDR1 as MNHNS and CDR2 as SASEGT. The chain's CDR3 is CASSPIPASSNGNTDTQYF. The CDR3 DNA reads as TGTGCCAGCAGTCCTATACCTGCTAGCTCAAATGGGAACACAGATACGCAGTATTTT.

On this clonotype itself: Being one base from a much bigger clone, this may be a read error. J is TRBJ1-4 and V is TRBV7-9, with D uncertain. The germline V and J ends were trimmed by 8 bases and 1 base, with 11 bases remaining between them. Per the germline V gene, CDR1 is SEHNR and CDR2 is FQNEAQ (reference sequence). This CDR3 spans 14 amino acids. The CDR3 region has the DNA TGTGCCAGCTGCTCCCTGTTAACTAATGAAAAACTGTTTTTT. Amino acid sequence: CASCSLLTNEKLFF.